These 32 T cell receptor beta chains share one sample of origin, sequenced in a study of OX40 agonist ivuxolimab in advanced cancers. Assay used: immunoSEQ multiplex PCR; TCRdb lists only in-frame clones, some missing. Seen here are 65,000 to 80,000 clones, more than 70% observed once, and the top ten hold around 0.63%. The sequencing here drew on CD4+ or CD8+ T cells sorted from blood, taken in a trial of the OX40 agonist ivuxolimab. The receptors shown here come from an adult with an advanced solid tumor such as melanoma, head and neck, liver or kidney cancer.

V is TRBV6-5 and J is TRBJ2-3, with D uncertain. Per germline, CDR1 MNHEY and CDR2 SVGAGI. V lost 7 bases to trimming and J lost 4 bases, with 18 bases between them. CDR3 length equals 15 residues. CDR3 in amino acids: CASTDRAHNADTQYF. CDR3 nucleotide sequence: TGTGCCAGCACCGACCGGGCCCACAACGCAGATACGCAGTATTTT.

J is TRBJ1-5 and V is TRBV7-2; 7 bases line up with TRBD1. In germline, CDR1 is SGHTA, CDR2 FQGNSA. The CDR3 length is 14 residues. Trimming removed 4 bases from V and 4 bases from J; junction bases left unmatched: 4. The CDR3 loop is CASSSRQGNQPQHF. The CDR3 DNA sequence: TGTGCCAGCAGCTCCCGACAGGGAAATCAGCCCCAGCATTTT.

The gene calls are TRBV13 and TRBJ1-1, with 7 bases lining up with TRBD1. CDR3 size: 14 residues. V dropped 5 bases and J dropped 5; count of bases not matched to a gene: 8. The germline V gene encodes CDR1 PRHDT and CDR2 FYEKMQ (reference sequence). DNA for the CDR3: TGTGCCAGCAGCGCCCGACAGGGTCGGACTGAAGCTTTCTTT. Its protein is CASSARQGRTEAFF.

The chain uses TRBV9 and TRBJ1-4; possibly TRBD1 for D (5 bases). This CDR3 region has 14 residues. Germline-derived CDR1 and CDR2 are SGDLS and YYNGEE. Trimming pared 2 bases from V and 2 bases from J, leaving 7 bases between. CDR3 in DNA: TGTGCCAGCAGCGTTTCAGGGACTAATGAAAAACTGTTTTTT. Translating it yields CASSVSGTNEKLFF.

This chain connects TRBV7-2 to TRBJ2-7; the D is unclear. CDR1 and CDR2 (germline): SGHTA, FQGNSA. The CDR3 length is 12 residues. Trimming removed 8 bases at V and 0 bases at J, with 8 bases between. CDR3 amino acids: CASALNSYEQYF. Here the CDR3 DNA reads TGTGCCAGCGCCTTGAACTCCTACGAGCAGTACTTC.

The chain combines TRBV6-5 with TRBJ1-2; weak D call: TRBD1 (5 bases). Trimming stripped 2 bases from V and 4 bases from J, with 17 bases between. There are 16 residues in the CDR3. CDR1 MNHEY and CDR2 SVGAGI come from the germline V gene. This chain's CDR3 is CASSYGGTNIPYGYTF. In DNA, the CDR3 is TGTGCCAGCAGTTACGGGGGTACGAATATCCCCTATGGCTACACCTTC.

This chain joins TRBV7-8 and TRBJ2-5; 9 bases are a match to TRBD2. V trimming: 7 bases; J trimming: 1 base; junction bases outside the gene matches: 7. Germline assignment: CDR1 SGHVS and CDR2 FQNEAQ. The length of the CDR3 is 15 residues. The CDR3 is CASNGGGARQETQYF. In nucleotides, the CDR3 is TGTGCCAGCAACGGCGGGGGGGCCCGCCAAGAGACCCAGTACTTC.

V and J are TRBV25-1 and TRBJ1-5, with 7 nucleotides matching TRBD1. CDR1 is MGHDK and CDR2 is SYGVNS in the germline V gene. The ends lost 6 bases at V and 2 bases at J; junction bases unmatched: 10. This CDR3 has 16 residues. The CDR3 protein is CASSLRDSSGNQPQHF. CDR3 sequence (DNA): TGTGCCAGCAGCCTAAGGGACAGCAGCGGCAATCAGCCCCAGCATTTT.

A single count supports this clone. V and J are TRBV5-1 and TRBJ2-5, with 7 nucleotides matching TRBD1. V was pared by 3 bases and J by 2 bases, with 7 bases of the junction left unmatched. CDR1 SGHRS and CDR2 YFSETQ come from the germline V gene. This CDR3 has 15 residues. This chain's CDR3 is CASSSQQGYQETQYF. Here the CDR3 DNA reads TGCGCCAGCAGCTCACAACAGGGGTATCAAGAGACCCAGTACTTC.

The rearrangement links TRBV19 to TRBJ2-5, with TRBD2 identical over 7 bases. Germline assignment: CDR1 LNHDA and CDR2 SQIVND (reference sequence). After removal of 5 bases from V and 5 bases from J, the junction contained 11 bases not matched to a gene. This CDR3 has 15 residues. The CDR3 DNA is TGTGCCAGTAGTTTCAAGCTTAGCGGGCGGGAGACCCAGTACTTC. Protein sequence: CASSFKLSGRETQYF.

V is TRBV9 and J is TRBJ2-5; TRBD2 matches 11 bases. The CDR3 runs 15 residues. CDR1 is SGDLS and CDR2 is YYNGEE in the germline V gene. The V segment lost 5 bases and the J segment 5 bases; nucleotides outside the gene matches: 8. The CDR3 is CASSSTSGGGETQYF. The DNA for the CDR3 is TGTGCCAGCAGTTCCACTAGCGGGGGAGGGGAGACCCAGTACTTC.

The chain has TRBV4-1 and TRBJ2-5; D not resolved. The CDR3 has 15 residues. Germline CDR1 MGHRA, CDR2 YSYEKL. The ends were cut back, 2 bases at V and 5 bases at J, with 15 bases in the middle. The CDR3 sequence: CASSQRSSEHETQYF. In DNA, the CDR3 is TGCGCCAGCAGCCAACGCTCGAGCGAACATGAGACCCAGTACTTC.

This chain links TRBV5-1 with TRBJ2-1; possibly TRBD1 for D (5 bases). Trimming took 1 base from V and 1 from J, leaving 12 bases between them. Germline CDR1 reads SGHRS; CDR2 reads YFSETQ. There are 16 residues in the CDR3. CDR3 in DNA: TGCGCCAGCAGCTTGTATGGGCAGGGATCCTACAATGAGCAGTTCTTC. It encodes CASSLYGQGSYNEQFF.

This sequence joins TRBV7-9 and TRBJ2-2; no firm D call. Trimming cost V 5 bases and J 7 bases, with 20 bases left between them. Germline V gene sequence: CDR1 SEHNR, CDR2 FQNEAQ (reference sequence). This CDR3 region has 16 residues. Here the CDR3 DNA reads TGTGCCAGCAGCCCCAGGCCTCCGAACAAAGTCGGGGAGCTGTTTTTT. Residues: CASSPRPPNKVGELFF. Based on the CDR3 plus reference TRBV7-9 and TRBJ2-2, the full variable domain is DTGVSQNPRHKITKRGQNVTFRCDPISEHNRLYWYRQTLGQGPEFLTYFQNEAQLEKSRLLSDRFSAERPKGSFSTLEIQRTEQGDSAMYLCASSPRPPNKVGELFFGEGSRLTVL.

The gene calls are TRBV4-1 and TRBJ2-5, with a tentative D call TRBD1 (6 bases). V was cut by 4 bases and J by 5 bases, with 20 bases left in between. Germline CDR1 is MGHRA and CDR2 is YSYEKL. CDR3 length equals 16 residues. CDR3 region: CASSRFDQGPEETQYF. The CDR3 DNA follows: TGCGCCAGCAGCCGATTCGATCAGGGGCCAGAGGAGACCCAGTACTTC.

The chain recombines TRBV7-9 with TRBJ1-2; D is ambiguous. Germline V gene sequence: CDR1 SEHNR, CDR2 FQNEAQ (reference sequence). Trimming shortened V by 6 bases and J by 4 bases, and 9 bases separated the two germline ends. This CDR3 region has 12 residues. CDR3 amino acids: CASSMQAYGYTF. The DNA for the CDR3 is TGTGCCAGCAGTATGCAAGCCTATGGCTACACCTTC.

The CDR3 DNA reads as TGCGCCAGCAGCCAAGATGCCGGGGAGAACACTGAAGCTTTCTTT. This codes for CASSQDAGENTEAFF. This rearrangement joins TRBV4-3 to TRBJ1-1; D remains ambiguous. There are 15 residues in the CDR3. Trimming took off 0 bases at V and 1 base at J, with 9 bases between the two ends. CDR1 and CDR2 (germline): LGHNA, YSLEER.

This sequence joins TRBV5-4 and TRBJ1-3; maybe TRBD1 (5 bases). V dropped 3 bases and J dropped 2 bases, with 15 bases sitting between them. CDR1 and CDR2 from the germline V gene are SGHNT and YYREEE (reference sequence). CDR3 size: 16 residues. The CDR3 sequence is CASSSLGGKPGNTIYF. The CDR3 bases are TGTGCCAGCAGCTCGTTGGGGGGAAAACCTGGAAACACCATATATTTT. The whole variable domain, filled in from reference TRBV5-4 and TRBJ1-3, reads ETGVTQSPTHLIKTRGQQVTLRCSSQSGHNTVSWYQQALGQGPQFIFQYYREEENGRGNFPPRFSGLQFPNYSSELNVNALELDDSALYLCASSSLGGKPGNTIYFGEGSWLTVV.

The chain couples TRBV6-6 to TRBJ1-1; the D is unclear. CDR1 MNHNY and CDR2 SVGAGI come from the germline V gene (reference sequence). Trimming removed 10 bases from V and 10 bases from J, with 22 bases in between. This CDR3 is built from 13 residues. This CDR3 is CATRALNPRGAFF. The CDR3 DNA sequence: TGTGCCACACGTGCCCTTAACCCTCGGGGAGCTTTCTTT.

This clone was counted between two and nine times. The chain couples TRBV25-1 to TRBJ1-1, with D perhaps matching TRBD1 (5 bases). The CDR3 consists of 13 residues. Looked up from germline, CDR1 is MGHDK and CDR2 is SYGVNS. Trimming took 1 base from V and 5 from J, leaving 8 bases between them. CDR3 residues: CASSEWGGTEAFF. Here the CDR3 DNA reads TGTGCCAGCAGTGAATGGGGGGGAACTGAAGCTTTCTTT.

The V call is TRBV4-3, the J call TRBJ1-2; D is unresolved. The CDR3 totals 15 residues. V dropped 0 bases and J dropped 2 bases, with 10 bases sitting between them. Germline assignment: CDR1 LGHNA and CDR2 YSLEER. The CDR3 coding sequence is TGCGCCAGCAGCCAAGAACCCAGCACCAACTATGGCTACACCTTC. It is translated as CASSQEPSTNYGYTF.

The chain has TRBV18 and TRBJ1-2, with D perhaps TRBD1 (6 bases). Looked up from germline, CDR1 is KGHSH and CDR2 is LQKENI. This CDR3 contains 13 residues. V lost 2 bases to trimming and J lost 3 bases, with 7 bases between them. The CDR3: CASSPNRDYGYTF. In DNA, the CDR3 is TGTGCCAGCTCACCAAACAGGGACTATGGCTACACCTTC. Looking up the rest from reference TRBV18 and TRBJ1-2 gives the full variable domain: NAGVMQNPRHLVRRRGQEARLRCSPMKGHSHVYWYRQLPEEGLKFMVYLQKENIIDESGMPKERFSAEFPKEGPSILRIQQVVRGDSAAYFCASSPNRDYGYTFGSGTRLTVV.

The genes are TRBV1 and TRBJ2-5. TRBV1 is tagged as a pseudogene. The CDR3 contains 17 residues. Here the CDR3 reads CTSSHSLGGGEGKTQYF. As DNA, the CDR3 is TGCACCAGCAGCCATTCATTGGGAGGGGGCGAGGGGAAGACCCAGTACTTC.

The J gene is TRBJ1-3, the V gene TRBV21-1. TRBV21-1 represents a pseudogene. The CDR3 runs to 17 residues. CDR3 in amino acids: CASSKTPGLSSGNTIYF. The CDR3 DNA reads as TGTGCCAGCAGCAAAACACCGGGACTGAGTTCTGGAAACACCATATATTTT.

The count of this clone is one. DNA for the CDR3: TGTGCTAGTGGTTTGCCCGGGTACGAGCAGTACTTC. This translates into CASGLPGYEQYF. V gene TRBV12-5 combines with J gene TRBJ2-7; D gene uncertain. Per germline, CDR1 LGHNT and CDR2 FRNRAP. The CDR3 has 12 residues. Trimming stripped 2 bases from V and 4 bases from J, with 6 bases between.

This clone was observed once. The gene calls are TRBV2 and TRBJ1-6; D call uncertain. V dropped 8 bases and J dropped 3 bases, with 5 bases sitting between them. There are 12 residues in the CDR3. From germline, CDR1 is SNHLY and CDR2 FYNNEI. The CDR3 DNA sequence: TGTGCCAGCCAGAACTATAATTCACCCCTCCACTTT. It codes for CASQNYNSPLHF.

This sequence joins TRBV5-6 and TRBJ2-5; TRBD2 matches 12 bases. This CDR3 has 15 amino acids. V was pared by 3 bases and J by 2 bases, with 2 bases of the junction left unmatched. Germline V lookup: CDR1 SGHDT, CDR2 YYEEEE. The CDR3 nucleotides are TGTGCCAGCAGCTCTAGCGGGGGGGCGCAAGAGACCCAGTACTTC. It is translated as CASSSSGGAQETQYF. The whole variable domain, filled in from reference TRBV5-6 and TRBJ2-5, reads DAGVTQSPTHLIKTRGQQVTLRCSPKSGHDTVSWYQQALGQGPQFIFQYYEEEERQRGNFPDRFSGHQFPNYSSELNVNALLLGDSALYLCASSSSGGAQETQYFGPGTRLLVL.

This chain uses TRBV5-1 with TRBJ1-1; D is ambiguous. The CDR3 totals 14 residues. Between the trimmed V and J ends, which lost 0 bases and 0 bases, there was a span of 6 bases. CDR1 SGHRS and CDR2 YFSETQ come from the germline V gene. CDR3: CASSLASVNTEAFF. The CDR3 coding sequence is TGCGCCAGCAGCTTGGCTTCGGTGAACACTGAAGCTTTCTTT.

The chain employs TRBV14 and TRBJ2-7; D not certain. From germline, CDR1 is SGHDN and CDR2 FVKESK. Trimming pared 3 bases from V and 2 bases from J, leaving 2 bases between. The CDR3 length is 11 residues. The CDR3 region has the DNA TGTGCCAGCAGCCAGGCCTACGAGCAGTACTTC. It codes for CASSQAYEQYF.

This chain connects TRBV9 to TRBJ2-6; TRBD1 or TRBD2 may be the D gene (5 bases each). CDR1 and CDR2 (germline): SGDLS, YYNGEE. This CDR3 has 17 residues. Trimming took off 2 bases at V and 0 bases at J, with 12 bases between the two ends. CDR3 in DNA: TGTGCCAGCAGCGTTGGGGGACCCGACTCTGGGGCCAACGTCCTGACTTTC. It specifies CASSVGGPDSGANVLTF.

The chain recombines TRBV18 with TRBJ2-2; D uncertain. The V and J ends lost 2 bases and 3 bases respectively, with 7 bases between them. The CDR3 extends over 14 amino acids. Germline V gives CDR1 KGHSH, CDR2 LQKENI. The CDR3 DNA reads TGTGCCAGCTCACCAAGGGCGGACACCGGGGAGCTGTTTTTT. Protein product: CASSPRADTGELFF.

This chain uses TRBV6-5 with TRBJ1-1, with 9 bases lining up with TRBD1. V dropped 7 bases and J dropped 3; count of bases not matched to a gene: 6. Germline V lookup: CDR1 MNHEY, CDR2 SVGAGI. The CDR3 is made up of 14 amino acids. The CDR3 region has the DNA TGTGCCAGCACCAGGGGACAGGGTGACACTGAAGCTTTCTTT. It codes for CASTRGQGDTEAFF.